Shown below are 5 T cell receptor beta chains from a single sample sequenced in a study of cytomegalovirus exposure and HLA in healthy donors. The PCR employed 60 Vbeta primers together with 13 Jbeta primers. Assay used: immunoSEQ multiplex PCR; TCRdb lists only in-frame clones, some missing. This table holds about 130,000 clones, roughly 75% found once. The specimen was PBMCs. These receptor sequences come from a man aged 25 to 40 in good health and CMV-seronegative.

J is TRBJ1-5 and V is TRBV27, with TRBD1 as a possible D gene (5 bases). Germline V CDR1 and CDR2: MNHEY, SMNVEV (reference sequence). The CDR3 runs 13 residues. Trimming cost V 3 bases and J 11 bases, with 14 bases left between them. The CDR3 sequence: CASSLGGMMAQHF. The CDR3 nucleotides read TGTGCCAGCAGTTTGGGGGGGATGATGGCCCAGCATTTT.

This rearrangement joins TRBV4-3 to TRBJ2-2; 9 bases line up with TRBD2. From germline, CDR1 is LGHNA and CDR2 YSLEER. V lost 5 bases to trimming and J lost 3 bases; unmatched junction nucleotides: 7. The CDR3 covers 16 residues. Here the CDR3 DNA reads TGCGCCAGCAGCTCCGGGACTAGCATGGACACCGGGGAGCTGTTTTTT. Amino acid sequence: CASSSGTSMDTGELFF.

CDR3 DNA: TGTGCCAGCAGCCCCTGGGCCGCCAATGAAGCTTTCTTT. Translating it yields CASSPWAANEAFF. The rearrangement uses TRBV5-4 and TRBJ1-1; D gene ambiguous. This CDR3 is built from 13 residues. Trimming left V 4 bases short and J 7 bases short, with 14 bases between. Per the germline V gene, CDR1 is SGHNT and CDR2 is YYREEE (reference sequence). The variable domain in full, with the rest retrieved from reference TRBV5-4 and TRBJ1-1, is ETGVTQSPTHLIKTRGQQVTLRCSSQSGHNTVSWYQQALGQGPQFIFQYYREEENGRGNFPPRFSGLQFPNYSSELNVNALELDDSALYLCASSPWAANEAFFGQGTRLTVV.

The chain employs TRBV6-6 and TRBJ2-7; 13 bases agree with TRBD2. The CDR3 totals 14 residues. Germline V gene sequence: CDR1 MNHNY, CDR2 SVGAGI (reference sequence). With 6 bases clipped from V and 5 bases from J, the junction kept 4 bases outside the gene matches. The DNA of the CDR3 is TGTGCCAGCAGACTAGCGGGAGGGCCAAACGAGCAGTACTTC. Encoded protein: CASRLAGGPNEQYF.

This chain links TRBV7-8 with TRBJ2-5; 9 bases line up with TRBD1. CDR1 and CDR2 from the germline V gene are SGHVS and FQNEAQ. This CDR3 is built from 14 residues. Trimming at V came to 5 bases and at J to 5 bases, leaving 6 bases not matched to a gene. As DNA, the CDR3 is TGTGCCAGCAGCACCCGGGACAGGGAGGAGACCCAGTACTTC. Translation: CASSTRDREETQYF.